Shown below are 8 T cell receptor beta chains from a single sample sequenced in a study of T cell responses to AZD1222 COVID-19 vaccine (dated by TCRdb to the early 2020s). The library was produced with the immunoSEQ multiplex PCR assay. The table was pulled from immuneACCESS by TCRdb, which kept in-frame rearrangements only. Such tables lose some clones; where checked, under half of the loss comes from unresolved V genes, and the rest has no known cause. The sample data list about 110,000 clones, and roughly 90% of these were observed just once. Around 3.3% of the sample is held by the ten biggest clonotypes. According to the study, the label for this sample's time point signals: baseline before first vaccination. This sample's treatment or condition label indicates: meningococcal conjugate vaccine given as trial control. The sequenced sample was peripheral blood, obtained on day 0 of MenACWY control vaccination. Every receptor here comes from an adult in good health.

The gene calls are TRBV28 and TRBJ1-2, with D possibly matching TRBD1 (6 bases). This CDR3 is built from 13 residues. V was shortened by 6 bases and J by 2 bases, with 10 bases between the two germline ends. Germline values: CDR1 MDHEN, CDR2 SYDVKM. The CDR3 bases are TGTGCCAGCAGCAGGGGAGAAAACTATGGCTACACCTTC. It specifies CASSRGENYGYTF.

The gene calls are TRBV6-5 and TRBJ2-7; D is ambiguous. This CDR3 contains 15 residues. Germline assignment: CDR1 MNHEY and CDR2 SVGAGI. The V and J ends lost 0 bases and 2 bases respectively, with 11 bases between them. Here the CDR3 DNA reads TGTGCCAGCAGTTACTCGAGAGGTAGCCCCTACGAGCAGTACTTC. It specifies CASSYSRGSPYEQYF.

The V gene is TRBV9, the J gene TRBJ2-7, with D maybe TRBD2 (6 bases). Trimming removed 0 bases from V and 5 bases from J, with 6 bases in between. The germline V gene encodes CDR1 SGDLS and CDR2 YYNGEE. The CDR3 covers 12 residues. CDR3 nucleotides: TGTGCCAGCAGCGTAGGCGGGGACGAGCAGTACTTC. This codes for CASSVGGDEQYF.

The chain carries TRBV5-4 and TRBJ2-7, with 8 bases identical to TRBD1. Looked up from germline, CDR1 is SGHNT and CDR2 is YYREEE (reference sequence). Trimming at V came to 0 bases and at J to 9 bases, leaving 8 bases not matched to a gene. The CDR3 consists of 14 residues. CDR3 bases: TGTGCCAGCAGCTTGGAAACAGGGGGTTCAGGGCAGTACTTC. Translation: CASSLETGGSGQYF.

V is TRBV18 and J is TRBJ2-7; D may match TRBD1 or TRBD2 (5 bases each). The CDR3 is made up of 16 amino acids. V shed 0 bases and J shed 0 bases, with 12 bases lying between them. Germline V lookup: CDR1 KGHSH, CDR2 LQKENI. CDR3 sequence reads: CASSPPRDGDSYEQYF. The CDR3 coding sequence is TGTGCCAGCTCACCACCCCGGGACGGAGACTCCTACGAGCAGTACTTC.

This chain connects TRBV9 to TRBJ1-1; the D gene is possibly TRBD1 (6 bases). This CDR3 has 18 residues. Per germline, CDR1 SGDLS and CDR2 YYNGEE. V lost 0 bases and J lost 2, with 20 bases in between. The DNA for the CDR3 is TGTGCCAGCAGCGTAGCCGCAGTAGAGGCAGGGGATAACACTGAAGCTTTCTTT. It is translated as CASSVAAVEAGDNTEAFF. Full variable domain (missing parts from reference TRBV9 and TRBJ1-1): DSGVTQTPKHLITATGQRVTLRCSPRSGDLSVYWYQQSLDQGLQFLIQYYNGEERAKGNILERFSAQQFPDLHSELNLSSLELGDSALYFCASSVAAVEAGDNTEAFFGQGTRLTVV.

The chain links TRBV2 to TRBJ2-5; tentatively, D is TRBD1 or TRBD2 (5 bases each). V was trimmed by 2 bases and J by 4 bases, leaving 11 bases between them. The CDR3 totals 14 residues. The germline V gene has CDR1 SNHLY and CDR2 FYNNEI. This CDR3 is CASSEQSGRETQYF. CDR3 DNA sequence: TGTGCCAGCAGTGAACAGTCAGGGAGAGAGACCCAGTACTTC.

The V gene is TRBV6-5, the J gene TRBJ1-2; no firm D call. Trimming took off 2 bases at V and 7 bases at J, with 11 bases between the two ends. The CDR3 length is 13 residues. The germline V gene has CDR1 MNHEY and CDR2 SVGAGI. CDR3 DNA sequence: TGTGCCAGCAGTTACGGTTCAACAACTGGCTACACCTTC. Protein product: CASSYGSTTGYTF.